The 26 T cell receptor beta chains presented below share a single source sample, sequenced in a study of T-cell memory formation after mild COVID-19. In TCRdb, the 5' RACE reads were re-called with MiXCR into one record per CDR3 protein. The profile shows fewer than 250,000 distinct CDR3 sequences, roughly 30% of them singletons. The sample consisted of PBMCs or a T cell subset sorted from them (not recorded which). The origin of the receptors is an adult woman who had mild COVID-19 (a few samples of this study predate the infection). Cell type and time point are not known.

This clonotype has only a few counts. The J gene is TRBJ1-2, the V gene TRBV14; 7 bases align to TRBD1. The CDR3 loop spans 15 amino acids. Germline V gene data show CDR1 as SGHDN and CDR2 as FVKESK. Unmatched junction bases numbered 7, after V lost 1 base and J lost 5 bases. The CDR3: CASSQGQGGSYGYTF. CDR3 DNA: TGTGCCAGCAGCCAAGGACAGGGAGGATCTTATGGCTACACCTTC.

This clonotype was observed a handful of times. The chain employs TRBV14 and TRBJ1-1, with 7 positions matching TRBD1. Germline CDR1 and CDR2: SGHDN and FVKESK. CDR3 length equals 18 residues. J gave up 3 bases and V 2 bases, and 15 bases lay outside the gene matches. The CDR3 sequence is CASSQFRDSPPGYTEAFF. CDR3 DNA: TGTGCCAGCAGCCAATTCCGGGACAGTCCTCCAGGATACACTGAAGCTTTCTTT.

V and J are TRBV13 and TRBJ2-3; a possible D gene is TRBD1 (6 bases). CDR1 and CDR2 (germline): PRHDT, FYEKMQ (reference sequence). Trimming left V 5 bases short and J 1 base short, with 13 bases between. This CDR3 is built from 15 residues. The chain's CDR3 is CASSHRDTGTDTQYF. The CDR3 coding sequence is TGTGCCAGCAGCCACAGGGACACCGGCACAGATACGCAGTATTTT.

This clonotype has just a few counts. The chain links TRBV12-3 or TRBV12-4 to TRBJ2-7; D is possibly TRBD2 (6 bases). There are 12 residues in the CDR3. Trimming took off 3 bases at V and 6 bases at J, with 9 bases between the two ends. The CDR3 DNA is TGTGCCAGCAGTTTCATGGGGGGCGAGCAGTACTTC. Translated: CASSFMGGEQYF.

The chain couples TRBV12-3 or TRBV12-4 to TRBJ2-1; TRBD2 aligns across 8 bases. There are 15 residues in the CDR3. V shed 1 base, J shed 2 bases, and the junction held 1 base outside the gene matches. CDR3: CASSLVGRAYNEQFF. The CDR3, as DNA: TGTGCCAGCAGTTTAGTCGGGAGGGCCTACAATGAGCAGTTCTTC.

V gene TRBV5-4 combines with J gene TRBJ2-3; the match to TRBD2 covers 7 bases. Germline V lookup: CDR1 SGHNT, CDR2 YYREEE (reference sequence). CDR3 length: 15 residues. J gave up 2 bases and V 0 bases, and 3 bases lay outside the gene matches. CDR3 protein: CASSLDWDYTDTQYF. In nucleotides, the CDR3 is TGTGCCAGCAGCTTGGATTGGGACTACACAGATACGCAGTATTTT.

V is TRBV7-2 and J is TRBJ2-5; TRBD2 might be the D (6 bases). There are 14 residues in the CDR3. CDR1 is SGHTA and CDR2 is FQGNSA in the germline V gene. The V gene lost 1 base and the J gene lost 7 bases, with 13 bases spanning the gap. The CDR3 DNA follows: TGTGCCAGCAGCTTAGGTGGAGGGAGTGCGACCCAGTACTTC. This codes for CASSLGGGSATQYF.

The table lists this clonotype with a few counts. The V call is TRBV2, the J call TRBJ1-5; D remains unclear. The CDR3 length is 14 residues. V was cut by 8 bases and J by 0 bases, with 11 bases left in between. Germline V gives CDR1 SNHLY, CDR2 FYNNEI. This CDR3 reads CASGEIFSNQPQHF. CDR3 nucleotide sequence: TGTGCCAGCGGGGAGATTTTTAGCAATCAGCCCCAGCATTTT.

The chain carries TRBV5-1 and TRBJ1-1; possible D gene TRBD1, 5 bases. The V gene's germline CDR1 is SGHRS and CDR2 YFSETQ. The CDR3 contains 16 residues. V was shortened by 4 bases and J by 5 bases, with 21 bases between the two germline ends. The CDR3 loop is CASSAGSGNRRTEAFF. CDR3 bases: TGCGCCAGCAGCGCAGGGTCTGGCAACAGGAGAACTGAAGCTTTCTTT.

This chain connects TRBV29-1 to TRBJ1-5, with a possible D match to TRBD1 (5 bases). The germline CDR1 and CDR2 sequences are SQVTM and ANQGSEA. V was pared by 5 bases and J by 11 bases, with 19 bases between. This CDR3 region has 13 residues. This CDR3 is CSVLDVGGPAQHF. The CDR3 DNA reads as TGCAGCGTTCTAGACGTTGGGGGTCCGGCCCAGCATTTT.

The chain joins TRBV7-9 to TRBJ1-1, with D perhaps matching TRBD1 (6 bases). The V end was cut by 3 bases, the J end by 3 bases, with 11 bases between. The CDR3 extends over 14 amino acids. Germline V CDR1 and CDR2: SEHNR, FQNEAQ (reference sequence). CDR3 loop: CASSLKTGHTEAFF. CDR3 nucleotides: TGTGCCAGCAGCTTGAAGACAGGACACACTGAAGCTTTCTTT.

The V gene is TRBV4-2, the J gene TRBJ2-3; 10 bases are a match to TRBD1. Germline V gene lookup returns CDR1 LGHNA and CDR2 YNFKEQ. The CDR3 sequence is 17 residues long. The V segment lost 3 bases and the J segment 4 bases; nucleotides outside the gene matches: 10. The CDR3 here is CASSQRTGTGVADTQYF. The CDR3 bases are TGTGCCAGCAGCCAGCGAACCGGGACAGGGGTCGCAGATACGCAGTATTTT.

J is TRBJ2-1 and V is TRBV5-1, with 12 nucleotides matching TRBD2. Trimming cost V 5 bases and J 10 bases; bases outside gene matches: 13. Germline V gene lookup returns CDR1 SGHRS and CDR2 YFSETQ. CDR3 length: 16 amino acids. CDR3 in amino acids: CASSTGNTSGRKEQFF. The CDR3 bases are TGCGCCAGCAGTACGGGGAACACTAGCGGGAGGAAGGAGCAGTTCTTC.

Only a few counts were recorded for this clonotype. J is TRBJ2-1 and V is TRBV9; unclear D gene. Trimming pared 0 bases from V and 7 bases from J, leaving 8 bases between. The CDR3 spans 13 residues. Germline CDR1 SGDLS, CDR2 YYNGEE. The CDR3 nucleotides read TGTGCCAGCAGCGTAGAGAGTTGGAATGAGCAGTTCTTC. This translates into CASSVESWNEQFF.

This chain links TRBV4-1 with TRBJ1-5, with D tentatively TRBD1 (6 bases). V was trimmed by 4 bases and J by 7 bases, leaving 14 bases between them. The CDR3 length is 14 residues. Germline V gene sequence: CDR1 MGHRA, CDR2 YSYEKL. The DNA for the CDR3 is TGCGCCAGCAGCCTCGGACAGCTTGAACAGCCCCAGCATTTT. Its protein product is CASSLGQLEQPQHF.

This clonotype was seen many times. The chain joins TRBV7-3 to TRBJ1-2, with unresolved D. This CDR3 comprises 12 residues. The germline V gene has CDR1 SGHTA and CDR2 FQGTGA. Trimming shortened V by 5 bases and J by 4 bases, and 8 bases separated the two germline ends. In DNA, the CDR3 is TGTGCCAGCAGCCCCTCAGGCTATGGCTACACCTTC. This encodes CASSPSGYGYTF.

This clonotype was detected only a few times. J is TRBJ1-5 and V is TRBV7-9; no reliable D call. Deletions cut 5 bases from V and 0 bases from J, with 5 bases between. Germline assignment: CDR1 SEHNR and CDR2 FQNEAQ (reference sequence). CDR3 length: 13 residues. The CDR3 nucleotides read TGTGCCAGCAGCCGACTTAGCAATCAGCCCCAGCATTTT. It specifies CASSRLSNQPQHF.

The gene calls are TRBV18 and TRBJ2-4; TRBD1 is a possible D gene (6 bases). This CDR3 region has 17 residues. Trimming stripped 5 bases from V and 0 bases from J, with 17 bases between. Germline V gene lookup returns CDR1 KGHSH and CDR2 LQKENI. The CDR3 nucleotides read TGTGCCAGCTCAATTGTTACAGGGATAGGAGCCAAAAACATTCAGTACTTC. Translating gives CASSIVTGIGAKNIQYF. Drawing the rest from reference TRBV18 and TRBJ2-4, the complete variable domain is NAGVMQNPRHLVRRRGQEARLRCSPMKGHSHVYWYRQLPEEGLKFMVYLQKENIIDESGMPKERFSAEFPKEGPSILRIQQVVRGDSAAYFCASSIVTGIGAKNIQYFGAGTRLSVL.

A few counts support this clonotype. The chain has TRBV2 and TRBJ2-3; 8 bases align to TRBD1. This CDR3 region has 18 residues. The germline V gene has CDR1 SNHLY and CDR2 FYNNEI. V shed 6 bases, J shed 2 bases, and the junction held 16 bases outside the gene matches. CDR3 amino acids: CASRAQIADRAPTDTQYF. Written as DNA, the CDR3 is TGTGCCAGCAGGGCCCAAATCGCGGACAGGGCCCCCACAGATACGCAGTATTTT. The whole variable domain, filled in from reference TRBV2 and TRBJ2-3, reads EPEVTQTPSHQVTQMGQEVILRCVPISNHLYFYWYRQILGQKVEFLVSFYNNEISEKSEIFDDQFSVERPDGSNFTLKIRSTKLEDSAMYFCASRAQIADRAPTDTQYFGPGTRLTVL.

The chain joins TRBV14 to TRBJ2-1; tentative D call: TRBD1 (6 bases). Germline lookup yields CDR1 SGHDN and CDR2 FVKESK. V was cut by 2 bases and J by 8 bases, with 10 bases left in between. This CDR3 is 13 amino acids long. CDR3 loop: CASSQLRGYEQFF. CDR3 in DNA: TGTGCCAGCAGCCAACTCAGGGGTTATGAGCAGTTCTTC.

The V call is TRBV7-8, the J call TRBJ1-2, with D perhaps TRBD1 (5 bases). The V and J ends lost 4 bases and 8 bases respectively, with 11 bases between them. There are 12 residues in the CDR3. CDR1 is SGHVS and CDR2 is FQNEAQ in the germline V gene. DNA of the CDR3: TGTGCCAGCAGCTCCGGGGGTGTAGGCTACACCTTC. Its translation: CASSSGGVGYTF.

V and J are TRBV11-2 and TRBJ2-7, with a possible D match to TRBD1 (5 bases). With 4 bases removed from V and 2 bases from J, the gap between germline ends came to 12 bases. Germline V gene lookup returns CDR1 SGHAT and CDR2 FQNNGV. The CDR3 runs 14 residues. Here the CDR3 reads CASSWSQGTYEQYF. CDR3 bases: TGTGCCAGCAGCTGGAGCCAGGGAACCTACGAGCAGTACTTC.

This chain joins TRBV12-3 or TRBV12-4 and TRBJ2-3, with 8 bases aligning to TRBD1. The V segment lost 5 bases and the J segment 2 bases; nucleotides outside the gene matches: 9. The CDR3 consists of 16 residues. CDR3 in amino acids: CASSHGDRLYTDTQYF. The CDR3 nucleotides are TGTGCCAGCAGTCATGGGGACAGGCTGTACACAGATACGCAGTATTTT.

CDR3 bases: TGTGCCAGCAGTCCGGGACAGGGTTACGATGAGCAGTTCTTC. Translation: CASSPGQGYDEQFF. The rearrangement links TRBV12-3 or TRBV12-4 to TRBJ2-1, with TRBD1 matching 9 bases. Trimming removed 5 bases from V and 8 bases from J; junction bases left unmatched: 7. The CDR3 is 14 residues long.

The rearrangement joins TRBV3-1 to TRBJ1-1; D gene unclear. This CDR3 has 13 residues. V was trimmed by 4 bases and J by 5 bases, leaving 11 bases between them. Germline CDR1 and CDR2: LGHDT and YNNKEL (reference sequence). This CDR3 is CASSPWTGTEAFF. CDR3 in DNA: TGTGCCAGCAGCCCCTGGACGGGGACTGAAGCTTTCTTT.

The V gene is TRBV6-5, the J gene TRBJ2-7, with TRBD2 matching over 10 bases. In germline, CDR1 is MNHEY, CDR2 SVGAGI. V gave up 10 bases and J gave up 4 bases; unmatched junction bases: 16. The CDR3 extends over 16 amino acids. The CDR3 sequence is CATRPSRASGSYEQYF. DNA for the CDR3: TGTGCCACCCGCCCCTCACGGGCTAGCGGGAGTTACGAGCAGTACTTC.